This TCR beta chain comes out of a study of cytomegalovirus exposure and HLA in healthy donors. This clone was observed once. Germline assignment: CDR1 SGHTA and CDR2 FQGNSA. The CDR3 is 13 amino acids. The V and J ends lost 10 bases and 5 bases respectively, with 17 bases between them. This table comes from immunoSEQ multiplex PCR, and its TCRdb copy is limited to in-frame clones, with some not included. The sample has under 200,000 clones, approximately 78% seen once. The TCR was taken from a woman in her twenties or thirties in good health and CMV-seronegative. This sequence joins TRBV7-2 and TRBJ2-5; tentative D call: TRBD2 (7 bases). Sequencing used PBMCs. In DNA, the CDR3 is TGTGCCACCGGTGGGGGGGGGCTGGAGACCCAGTACTTC. Translation gives CATGGGGLETQYF.